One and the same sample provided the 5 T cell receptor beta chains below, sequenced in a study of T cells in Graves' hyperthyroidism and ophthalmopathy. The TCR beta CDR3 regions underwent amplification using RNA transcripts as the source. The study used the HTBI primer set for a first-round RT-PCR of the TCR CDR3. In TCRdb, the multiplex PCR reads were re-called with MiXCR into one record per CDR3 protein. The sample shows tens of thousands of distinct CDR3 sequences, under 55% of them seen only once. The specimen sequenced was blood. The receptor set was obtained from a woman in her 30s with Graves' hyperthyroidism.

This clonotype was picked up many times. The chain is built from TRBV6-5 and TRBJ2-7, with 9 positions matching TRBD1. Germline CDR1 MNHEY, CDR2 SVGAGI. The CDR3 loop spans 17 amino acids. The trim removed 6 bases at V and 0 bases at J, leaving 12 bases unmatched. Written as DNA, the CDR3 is TGTGCCAGCAGCGGGGACAGGGAGAATACCTACTCCTACGAGCAGTACTTC. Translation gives CASSGDRENTYSYEQYF.

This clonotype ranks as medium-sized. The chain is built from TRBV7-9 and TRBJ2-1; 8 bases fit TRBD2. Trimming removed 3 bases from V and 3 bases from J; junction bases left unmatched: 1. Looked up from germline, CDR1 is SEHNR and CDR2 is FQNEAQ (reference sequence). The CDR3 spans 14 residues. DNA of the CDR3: TGTGCCAGCAGCTTGAGCGGGAGCTACAATGAGCAGTTCTTC. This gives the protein CASSLSGSYNEQFF. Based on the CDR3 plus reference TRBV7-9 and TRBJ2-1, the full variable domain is DTGVSQNPRHKITKRGQNVTFRCDPISEHNRLYWYRQTLGQGPEFLTYFQNEAQLEKSRLLSDRFSAERPKGSFSTLEIQRTEQGDSAMYLCASSLSGSYNEQFFGPGTRLTVL.

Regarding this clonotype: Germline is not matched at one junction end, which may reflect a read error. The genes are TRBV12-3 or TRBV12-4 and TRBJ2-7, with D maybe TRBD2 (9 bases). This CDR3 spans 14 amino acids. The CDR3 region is CASGRTGTSHEQHF. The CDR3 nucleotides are TGTGCCAGTGGGAGGACAGGGACTAGCCACGAGCAGCACTTC.

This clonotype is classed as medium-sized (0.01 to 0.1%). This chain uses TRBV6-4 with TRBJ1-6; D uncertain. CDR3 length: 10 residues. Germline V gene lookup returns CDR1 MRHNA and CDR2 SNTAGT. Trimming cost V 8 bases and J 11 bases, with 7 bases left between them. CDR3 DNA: TGTGCCAGCCTAGACCCACCCCTCCACTTT. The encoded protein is CASLDPPLHF.

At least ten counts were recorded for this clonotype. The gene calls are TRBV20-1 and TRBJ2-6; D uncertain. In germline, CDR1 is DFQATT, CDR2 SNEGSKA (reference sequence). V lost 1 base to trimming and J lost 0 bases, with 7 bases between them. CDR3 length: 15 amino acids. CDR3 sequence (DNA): TGCAGTGCTAGAGCAGGCAACTCTGGGGCCAACGTCCTGACTTTC. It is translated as CSARAGNSGANVLTF.